This T cell receptor beta chain was captured in a study of neurological immune-mediated disorders. Sample time point: longitudinal time-point 2. V lost 7 bases and J 2 bases, leaving 19 bases between the germline ends. The CDR3 totals 16 residues. Germline CDR1 and CDR2: MNHEY and SMNVEV (reference sequence). This clonotype has ten or more counts. The authors produced cDNA by 5'RACE using 10-nucleotide random UMIs. Using its own MiXCR run on the 5' RACE reads, TCRdb lists one record per CDR3 protein. The data hold about 80,000 distinct CDR3 sequences, with 5.8% observed a single time. Material: PBMCs. This chain uses TRBV27 with TRBJ2-3; perhaps TRBD2 as D (5 bases). The receptor's source is a woman in her fifties or sixties with multiple sclerosis. CDR3 sequence: CASTSPSRGNTDTQYF. CDR3 DNA: TGTGCCAGCACTTCCCCCTCCCGGGGAAACACAGATACGCAGTATTTT.